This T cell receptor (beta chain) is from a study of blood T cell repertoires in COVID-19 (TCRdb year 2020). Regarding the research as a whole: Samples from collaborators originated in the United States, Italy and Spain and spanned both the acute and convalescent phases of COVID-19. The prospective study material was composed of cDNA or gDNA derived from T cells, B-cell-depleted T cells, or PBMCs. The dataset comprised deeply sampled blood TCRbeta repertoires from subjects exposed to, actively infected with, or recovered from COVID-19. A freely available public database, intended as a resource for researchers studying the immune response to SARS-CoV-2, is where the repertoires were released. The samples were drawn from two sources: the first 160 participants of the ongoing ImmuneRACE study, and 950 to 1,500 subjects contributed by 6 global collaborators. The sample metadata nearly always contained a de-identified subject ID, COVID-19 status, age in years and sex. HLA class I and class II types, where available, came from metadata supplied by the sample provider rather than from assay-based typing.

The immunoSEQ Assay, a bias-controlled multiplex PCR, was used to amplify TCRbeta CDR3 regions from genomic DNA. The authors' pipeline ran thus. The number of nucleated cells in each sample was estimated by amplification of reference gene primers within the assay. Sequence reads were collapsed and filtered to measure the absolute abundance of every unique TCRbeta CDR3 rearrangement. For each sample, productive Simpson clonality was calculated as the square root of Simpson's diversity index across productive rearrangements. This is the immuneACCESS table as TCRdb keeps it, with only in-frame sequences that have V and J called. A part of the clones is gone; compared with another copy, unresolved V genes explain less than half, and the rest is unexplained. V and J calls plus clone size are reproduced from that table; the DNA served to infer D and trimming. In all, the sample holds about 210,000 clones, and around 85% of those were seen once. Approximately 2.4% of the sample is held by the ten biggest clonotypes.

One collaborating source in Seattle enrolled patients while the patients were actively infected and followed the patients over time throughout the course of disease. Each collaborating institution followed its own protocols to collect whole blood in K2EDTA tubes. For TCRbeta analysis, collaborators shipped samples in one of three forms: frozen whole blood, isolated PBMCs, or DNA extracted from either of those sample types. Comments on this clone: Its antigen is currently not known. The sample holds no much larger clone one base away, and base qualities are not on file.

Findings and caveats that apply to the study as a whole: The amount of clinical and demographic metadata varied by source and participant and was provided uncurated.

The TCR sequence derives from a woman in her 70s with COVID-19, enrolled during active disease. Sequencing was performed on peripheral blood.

The CDR3 here reads CSVEGSDQETQYF. In nucleotide form, the sequence is TGCAGCGTTGAAGGGTCAGACCAAGAGACCCAGTACTTC. The chain couples TRBV29-1 to TRBJ2-5; confidence is insufficient to name the D gene. CDR1 is given as SQVTM and CDR2 as ANQGSEA, both from the germline V gene. The CDR3 contains 13 residues, cysteine and phenylalanine counted. This entry keeps only the CDR3 DNA: 39 bases, framed from base 1. Trimming removed 1 base from V and 0 bases from J, leaving 6 bases between the germline ends.